This entry features one TCR beta chain sequence. These data are taken from a study of blood T cell repertoires in COVID-19. Looking at the study overall: Acute and convalescent COVID-19 samples came from the United States, Italy and Spain. In each case, the material was cDNA or gDNA derived from T cells, B-cell-depleted T cells, or PBMCs.

Methods used by the authors: It was from reference gene primer amplification that nucleated cell counts were estimated. TCRdb's table, derived via immunoSEQ multiplex PCR, lists solely in-frame clones and lacks some. Clonal size and the V and J genes are those of that table, whereas D and trimming came from the DNA. The sample has roughly 38,000 clones, roughly 70% seen once. Patients of the Seattle cohort, enrolled during active infection, were followed longitudinally. CDR1 SGHTA and CDR2 FQGNSA come from the germline V gene. Trimming cost V 5 bases and J 3 bases, with 14 bases left between them. This CDR3 has 14 residues.

The V and J genes are TRBV7-2 and TRBJ2-7; D gene uncertain. The specimen sequenced was peripheral blood. This clonotype was obtained from a man aged 65 to 85 with COVID-19, enrolled during active disease. In DNA, the CDR3 is TGTGCCAGCAGCGATAAAAGCAGCGTCTACGAGCAGTACTTC. As protein: CASSDKSSVYEQYF.